The next 5 T cell receptor beta chains were all read from a single sample in a study of T cell responses to AZD1222 COVID-19 vaccine. TCRdb's table, derived via immunoSEQ multiplex PCR, lists solely in-frame clones and lacks some. The sample has roughly 200,000 clones, approximately 92% seen once. The source material was peripheral blood, sampled 28 days after the second dose of the MenACWY control vaccine. The origin of the receptors is an adult who received the MenACWY meningococcal vaccine as a control.

The gene calls are TRBV18 and TRBJ2-2, with TRBD1 matching 7 bases. The V gene end was trimmed by 5 bases and the J gene end by 0 bases; junction bases not matched to a gene: 6. Germline CDR1 and CDR2: KGHSH and LQKENI. This CDR3 has 16 amino acids. The CDR3 reads CASSTTGNANTGELFF. The CDR3 DNA is TGTGCCAGCTCAACGACAGGGAACGCGAACACCGGGGAGCTGTTTTTT.

This chain uses TRBV7-2 with TRBJ1-1, with 7 positions matching TRBD1. CDR1 and CDR2 from the germline V gene are SGHTA and FQGNSA. V lost 5 bases, J lost 0 bases, and 9 bases stayed unmatched. This CDR3 comprises 16 residues. For the CDR3, the DNA is TGTGCCAGCAGCCCCCAGCCGGGACAGTTGAACACTGAAGCTTTCTTT. Residues: CASSPQPGQLNTEAFF.

The chain has TRBV5-1 and TRBJ1-1; 7 bases are shared with TRBD1. The length of the CDR3 is 16 residues. The germline gives CDR1 SGHRS, CDR2 YFSETQ. Trimming took 5 bases from V and 1 from J; bases not matched to a gene: 11. The CDR3 DNA sequence: TGCGCCAGCAGTCTCCATTCCGGGACAGCGAACACTGAAGCTTTCTTT. As protein: CASSLHSGTANTEAFF.

Turning to this clone: The same CDR3 also results from other DNA sequences found in this sample. This sequence joins TRBV28 and TRBJ2-5; 10 bases fit TRBD2. V was pared by 1 base and J by 1 base, with 0 bases of the junction left unmatched. CDR3 length: 15 residues. Germline V gene lookup returns CDR1 MDHEN and CDR2 SYDVKM. The CDR3 sequence is CASSLSSGGQETQYF. CDR3 bases: TGTGCCAGCAGTTTATCTAGCGGGGGCCAAGAGACCCAGTACTTC.

In its sample, this clone was seen once. The V call is TRBV6-1, the J call TRBJ2-7; weak D call: TRBD1 (6 bases). This CDR3 region has 16 residues. Trimming stripped 0 bases from V and 2 bases from J, with 14 bases between. CDR1 and CDR2 from the germline V gene are MNHNS and SASEGT. Written as DNA, the CDR3 is TGTGCCAGCAGTGAAGCTGGGGACATACTCACCTACGAGCAGTACTTC. Translating gives CASSEAGDILTYEQYF.